This paragraph covers one T cell receptor beta chain sequence. Its antigen is undetermined. The method was immunoSEQ multiplex PCR; TCRdb's version includes in-frame clones alone and lacks a portion of them. This table has approximately 99,000 clones, around 85% appearing once. The data belong to a study of cytomegalovirus exposure and HLA in healthy donors. Study information: Both the 120 validation repertoires and the roughly 700 first-cohort repertoires used the same platform, as reported by a later analysis.

While the first cohort had fewer than 850 subjects, the donors belonged to the separate validation cohort of 100 to 150 subjects. Overall study findings and caveats: TCR clusters originating in the first cohort tended to co-occur in the 100 to 150 validation repertoires, according to a later analysis. The study flagged 150 to 200 TCR beta chains as cytomegalovirus-associated.

CDR1 MGHRA and CDR2 YSYEKL come from the germline V gene. The CDR3 is 16 amino acids. J gave up 0 bases and V 3 bases, and 4 bases lay outside the gene matches. Material for sequencing was PBMCs. The TCR originated in a young woman in good health and CMV-seronegative. The rearrangement links TRBV4-1 to TRBJ2-2, with 7 bases fitting TRBD1. The CDR3 region is CASSQSGTANTGELFF. The CDR3, as DNA: TGCGCCAGCAGCCAGTCCGGGACAGCGAACACCGGGGAGCTGTTTTTT.